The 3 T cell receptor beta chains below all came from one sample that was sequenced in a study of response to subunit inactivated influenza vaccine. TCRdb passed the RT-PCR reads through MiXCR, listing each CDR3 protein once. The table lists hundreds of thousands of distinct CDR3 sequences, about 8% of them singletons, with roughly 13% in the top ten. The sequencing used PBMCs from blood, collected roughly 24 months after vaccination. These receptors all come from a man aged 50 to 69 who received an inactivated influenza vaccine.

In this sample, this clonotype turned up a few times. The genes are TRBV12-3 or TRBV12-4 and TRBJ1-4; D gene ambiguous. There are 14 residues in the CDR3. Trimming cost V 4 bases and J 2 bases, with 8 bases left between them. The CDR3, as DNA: TGTGCCAGCAGTTCGGAGGCGACTAATGAAAAACTGTTTTTT. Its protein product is CASSSEATNEKLFF.

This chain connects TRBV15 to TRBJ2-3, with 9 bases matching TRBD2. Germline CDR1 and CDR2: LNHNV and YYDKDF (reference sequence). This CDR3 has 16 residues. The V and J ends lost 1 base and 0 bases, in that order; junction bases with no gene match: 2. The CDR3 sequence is CATSRATSGSTDTQYF. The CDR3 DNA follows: TGTGCCACCAGCAGAGCTACTAGCGGGAGCACAGATACGCAGTATTTT. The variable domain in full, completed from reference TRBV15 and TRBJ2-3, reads DAMVIQNPRYQVTQFGKPVTLSCSQTLNHNVMYWYQQKSSQAPKLLFHYYDKDFNNEADTPDNFQSRRPNTSFCFLDIRSPGLGDTAMYLCATSRATSGSTDTQYFGPGTRLTVL.

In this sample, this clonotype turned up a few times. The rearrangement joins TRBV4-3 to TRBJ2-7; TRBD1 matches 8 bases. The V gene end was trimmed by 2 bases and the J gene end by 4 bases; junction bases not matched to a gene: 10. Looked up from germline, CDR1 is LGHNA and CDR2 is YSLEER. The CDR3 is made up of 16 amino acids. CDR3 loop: CASSQRFRRGLYEQYF. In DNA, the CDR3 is TGCGCCAGCAGCCAACGTTTCCGCAGGGGGCTTTACGAGCAGTACTTC.